This paragraph covers one T cell receptor beta chain sequence. V dropped 5 bases and J dropped 6 bases, with 26 bases sitting between them. Germline values: CDR1 SGHTA, CDR2 FQGTGA. The CDR3 is 17 amino acids. Authors' analysis steps: Researchers report that nucleated cell counts were estimated from reference gene primer amplification. The method was immunoSEQ multiplex PCR; TCRdb's version includes in-frame clones alone and lacks a portion of them. V and J calls plus clone size are reproduced from that table; the DNA served to infer D and trimming. The sample holds 68,000 or so clones, 65% to 85% seen once. This specimen comes from a study of blood T cell repertoires in COVID-19. For the study at large: Sites in the United States, Italy and Spain provided acute and convalescent COVID-19 samples. T cells, B-cell-depleted T cells, or PBMCs supplied cDNA or gDNA.

The chain joins TRBV7-3 to TRBJ2-7; D perhaps matches TRBD2 (6 bases). The sequenced material came from peripheral blood. The receptor was isolated from a human donor in a cohort sampled during active COVID-19. The CDR3 is CASSRTGTPSSVFEQYF. The DNA for the CDR3 is TGTGCCAGCAGCAGAACCGGGACTCCATCTTCTGTTTTCGAGCAGTACTTC.